The clone carrying this T cell receptor (beta chain) was seen only a few times. Its antigen is currently unknown. Using quantitative 5'-RACE with molecular barcodes, the authors made TCR beta libraries. A single record per CDR3 protein comes from TCRdb applying MiXCR to the 5' RACE reads. The data contain hundreds of thousands of distinct CDR3 sequences, 20% to 30% of them singletons. This specimen comes from a study of CD8 T cells in ankylosing spondylitis. Study results and caveats: A TCR beta motif of 7 or 8 highly homologous variants appeared characteristic of ankylosing spondylitis blood. Reactive arthritis synovial fluid and blood previously showed some of these motif variants. According to the report, clones linked to the disease were significantly enriched in matched synovial fluid samples taken from ankylosing spondylitis patients.

Losses at the gene ends were 2 bases for V and 7 bases for J; bases not matched to a gene: 4. This CDR3 region has 14 residues. Germline values: CDR1 MNHEY, CDR2 SMNVEV (reference sequence). This sequence originates from a male donor with ankylosing spondylitis. Sequenced sample: blood, either unsorted or a sorted T cell fraction (not recorded which). V usage is TRBV27 and J usage is TRBJ2-3, with 9 nucleotides matching TRBD2. CDR3 bases: TGTGCCAGCAGTTTAGGGCTAGCGGGGAATACGCAGTATTTT. Its translation is CASSLGLAGNTQYF.